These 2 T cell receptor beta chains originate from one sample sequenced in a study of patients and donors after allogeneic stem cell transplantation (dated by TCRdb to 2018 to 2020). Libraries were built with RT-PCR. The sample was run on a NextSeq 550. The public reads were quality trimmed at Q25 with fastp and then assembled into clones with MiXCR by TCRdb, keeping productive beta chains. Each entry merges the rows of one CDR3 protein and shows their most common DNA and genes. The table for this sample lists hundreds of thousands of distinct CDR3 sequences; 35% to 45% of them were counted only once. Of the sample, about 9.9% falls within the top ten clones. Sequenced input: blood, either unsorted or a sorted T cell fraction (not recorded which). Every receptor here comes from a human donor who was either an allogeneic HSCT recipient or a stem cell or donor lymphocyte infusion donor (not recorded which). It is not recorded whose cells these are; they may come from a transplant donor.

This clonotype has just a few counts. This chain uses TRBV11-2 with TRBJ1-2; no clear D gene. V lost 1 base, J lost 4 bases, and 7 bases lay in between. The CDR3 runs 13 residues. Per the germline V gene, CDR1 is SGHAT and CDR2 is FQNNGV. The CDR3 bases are TGTGCCAGCAGCTTAGGGCCCTCCTATGGCTACACCTTC. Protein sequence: CASSLGPSYGYTF.

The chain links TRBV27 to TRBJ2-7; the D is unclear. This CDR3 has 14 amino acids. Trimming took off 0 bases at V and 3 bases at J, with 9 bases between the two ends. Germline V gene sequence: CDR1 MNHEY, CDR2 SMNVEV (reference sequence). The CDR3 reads CASSLSESGYEQYF. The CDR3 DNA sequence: TGTGCCAGCAGTTTATCCGAGTCGGGCTACGAGCAGTACTTC.